This T cell receptor (beta chain) was recovered during a study of early T cells in non-severe SARS-CoV-2 infection. TCRdb fed the 5' RACE reads into MiXCR, producing one record per CDR3 protein. The sample has roughly 34,000 distinct CDR3 sequences; around 6.9% are singletons. This clonotype was detected many times. Germline V gene data show CDR1 as SGHRS and CDR2 as YFSETQ. The ends were cut back, 6 bases at V and 2 bases at J, with 7 bases in the middle. The CDR3 spans 12 residues. This clonotype was obtained from an adult who was a healthcare worker with PCR-confirmed SARS-CoV-2 infection or an uninfected control (not recorded which). The material was whole blood, obtained at baseline. The gene calls are TRBV5-1 and TRBJ2-3; the D is unclear. DNA for the CDR3: TGCGCCAGCACCAGCAACACAGATACGCAGTATTTT. Translation: CASTSNTDTQYF.